A selection of T cell receptor beta chains follows, all from one sample in a study of T cells in Graves' hyperthyroidism and ophthalmopathy. Using its own MiXCR run on the multiplex PCR reads, TCRdb lists one record per CDR3 protein. Found here are roughly 240,000 distinct CDR3 sequences, approximately 24% of them singletons; the top ten hold approximately 35%. The sample consisted of blood. The receptors originated from a woman aged 40 to 55 with Graves' ophthalmopathy. The CDR3 runs from the conserved cysteine through the conserved F or W. Each record gives: D gene, clone size, V gene, J gene, CDR3 protein, CDR3 DNA. A D gene is named only where the DNA matches it firmly. Size is stated for part of the rows, as once, few or many counts, or as a class when the clone is expanded.

>.|many|TRBV20-1|TRBJ2-7
CSARDGGYEQYF
TGCAGTGCTAGAGATGGGGGGTACGAGCAGTACTTC
>.|.|TRBV6-1|TRBJ1-5
CASSVSGHYNQPQHF
TGTGCCAGCAGTGTTTCGGGACACTACAATCAGCCCCAGCATTTT
>.|.|TRBV12-3/TRBV12-4|TRBJ1-5
CASSLKGIQPQHF
TGTGCCAGCAGTTTAAAGGGGATCCAGCCCCAGCATTTT
>TRBD2|many|TRBV5-5|TRBJ2-7
CASSLEAGGIYEQYF
TGTGCCAGCAGCTTGGAGGCGGGAGGGATCTACGAGCAGTACTTC
>TRBD1|few|TRBV5-1|TRBJ1-4
CASSTTGAREKLFF
TGCGCCAGCAGCACGACAGGGGCGAGGGAAAAACTGTTTTTT
>.|.|TRBV20-1|TRBJ1-2
CSASGGEGYGYTF
TGCAGTGCTAGCGGGGGGGAGGGCTATGGCTACACCTTC
>.|many|TRBV5-1|TRBJ2-5
CASSSRRPWGETQYF
TGCGCCAGCAGTAGTAGAAGACCCTGGGGTGAGACCCAGTACTTC
>.|many|TRBV28|TRBJ1-1
CAALMNTEAFF
TGTGCAGCCCTCATGAACACTGAAGCTTTCTTT
>.|many|TRBV5-8|TRBJ2-7
CASSPGISLSYEQYF
TGTGCCAGCAGCCCAGGGATCTCACTCTCCTACGAGCAGTACTTC
>TRBD1|.|TRBV7-8|TRBJ2-7
CASSPGQYEQYF
TGTGCCAGCAGCCCGGGACAGTACGAGCAGTACTTC
>.|many|TRBV29-1|TRBJ2-2
CSVIVQGNTGELFF
TGCAGCGTTATCGTTCAGGGGAACACCGGGGAGCTGTTTTTT
>.|many|TRBV20-1|TRBJ1-2
CSARDKGGYTF
TGCAGTGCTAGAGATAAGGGAGGCTACACCTTC
>TRBD2|many|TRBV20-1|TRBJ2-3
CSVGTSGRTDTQYF
TGCAGTGTCGGGACTAGCGGACGCACAGATACGCAGTATTTT
>.|many|TRBV6-1|TRBJ2-7
CASSGTRDEQYF
TGTGCCAGCAGTGGCACCCGCGACGAGCAGTACTTC
>.|few|TRBV2|TRBJ2-2
CASSAGFSNTGELFF
TGTGCCAGCAGTGCGGGGTTTTCGAACACCGGGGAGCTGTTTTTT
>.|few|TRBV20-1|TRBJ1-1
CSARDRGGGEAFF
TGCAGTGCTAGAGATAGAGGCGGCGGTGAAGCTTTCTTT
>.|many|TRBV6-1|TRBJ2-7
CAAGAGLSYEQYF
TGTGCCGCAGGGGCAGGGCTCTCCTACGAGCAGTACTTC
>.|many|TRBV7-9|TRBJ1-1
CASSWGVSTEAFF
TGTGCCAGCAGCTGGGGGGTGAGCACTGAAGCTTTCTTT